This T cell receptor beta chain was sequenced during a study of tumor and adjacent non-tumor tissue in lung cancer. Overall study results and limits: Significantly higher TCR diversity was found in tumor than normal lung.

CDR3 length equals 13 residues. Germline loops: CDR1 MRHNA, CDR2 SNTAGT. Trimming took 4 bases from V and 3 from J, leaving 9 bases between them. No cell sorting was done before RNA was extracted from the tissue. More than 3 cm separated this lung sample from the edge of the tumor. Regarding this clonotype: Its specificity is unknown. This may arise from a read error, as a much more abundant clone is one base away.

The library came from three nested PCR rounds adapted from ARM-PCR protocols. TCRdb analysed the multiplex PCR reads with MiXCR anew, one entry per CDR3 protein. Here the sample spans 90,000 to 110,000 distinct CDR3 sequences, under 65% being singletons. This receptor was taken from a man in his 60s with non-small cell lung cancer. This chain joins TRBV6-4 and TRBJ1-1; D is ambiguous. Sequenced sample: distant non-tumor lung tissue. The CDR3 spells CASSVGLDTEAFF. The DNA of the CDR3 is TGTGCCAGCAGTGTTGGATTGGACACTGAAGCTTTCTTT.